This TCR beta chain was identified during a study of response to subunit inactivated influenza vaccine. TCRdb re-analysed the RT-PCR reads in MiXCR, keeping a single row per CDR3 protein. The sample holds 500,000 to 600,000 distinct CDR3 sequences; 10% to 15% are singletons and the top ten take 10%. About this clonotype itself: Its specificity is not known.

CDR3 length: 17 residues. Germline V lookup: CDR1 SGHDT, CDR2 YYEEEE. J lost 6 bases, V lost 3 bases, and 8 bases had no gene match. Study-level points and caveats: Seasonal influenza vaccination, on each occasion, was suggested by the authors to recruit few new T cells.

V gene TRBV5-6 combines with J gene TRBJ2-1; 14 nucleotides match TRBD2. The sequences come from PBMCs from blood, collected on the day of vaccination. The clonotype was recovered from a man between 50 and 59 years old who received an inactivated influenza vaccine. CDR3: CASSSPRLAGGLNEQFF. For the CDR3, the DNA is TGTGCCAGCAGCTCACCAAGACTAGCGGGGGGGCTCAATGAGCAGTTCTTC.